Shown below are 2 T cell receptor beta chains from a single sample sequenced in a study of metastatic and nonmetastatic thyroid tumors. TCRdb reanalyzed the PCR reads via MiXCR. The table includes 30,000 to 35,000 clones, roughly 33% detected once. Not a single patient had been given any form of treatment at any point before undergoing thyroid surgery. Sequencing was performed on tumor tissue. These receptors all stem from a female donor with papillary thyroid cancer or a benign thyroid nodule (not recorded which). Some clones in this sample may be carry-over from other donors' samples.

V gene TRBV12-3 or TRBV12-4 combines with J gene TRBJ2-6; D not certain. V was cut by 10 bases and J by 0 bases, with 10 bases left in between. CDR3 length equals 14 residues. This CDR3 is CANLKNSGANVLTF. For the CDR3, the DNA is TGTGCCAACCTAAAAAACTCTGGGGCCAACGTCCTGACTTTC.

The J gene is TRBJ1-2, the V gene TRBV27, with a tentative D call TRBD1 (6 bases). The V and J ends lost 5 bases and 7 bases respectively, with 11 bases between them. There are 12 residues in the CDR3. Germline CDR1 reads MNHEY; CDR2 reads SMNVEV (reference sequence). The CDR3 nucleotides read TGTGCCAGCAGTAAACAGGGAAGTGGCTACACCTTC. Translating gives CASSKQGSGYTF.